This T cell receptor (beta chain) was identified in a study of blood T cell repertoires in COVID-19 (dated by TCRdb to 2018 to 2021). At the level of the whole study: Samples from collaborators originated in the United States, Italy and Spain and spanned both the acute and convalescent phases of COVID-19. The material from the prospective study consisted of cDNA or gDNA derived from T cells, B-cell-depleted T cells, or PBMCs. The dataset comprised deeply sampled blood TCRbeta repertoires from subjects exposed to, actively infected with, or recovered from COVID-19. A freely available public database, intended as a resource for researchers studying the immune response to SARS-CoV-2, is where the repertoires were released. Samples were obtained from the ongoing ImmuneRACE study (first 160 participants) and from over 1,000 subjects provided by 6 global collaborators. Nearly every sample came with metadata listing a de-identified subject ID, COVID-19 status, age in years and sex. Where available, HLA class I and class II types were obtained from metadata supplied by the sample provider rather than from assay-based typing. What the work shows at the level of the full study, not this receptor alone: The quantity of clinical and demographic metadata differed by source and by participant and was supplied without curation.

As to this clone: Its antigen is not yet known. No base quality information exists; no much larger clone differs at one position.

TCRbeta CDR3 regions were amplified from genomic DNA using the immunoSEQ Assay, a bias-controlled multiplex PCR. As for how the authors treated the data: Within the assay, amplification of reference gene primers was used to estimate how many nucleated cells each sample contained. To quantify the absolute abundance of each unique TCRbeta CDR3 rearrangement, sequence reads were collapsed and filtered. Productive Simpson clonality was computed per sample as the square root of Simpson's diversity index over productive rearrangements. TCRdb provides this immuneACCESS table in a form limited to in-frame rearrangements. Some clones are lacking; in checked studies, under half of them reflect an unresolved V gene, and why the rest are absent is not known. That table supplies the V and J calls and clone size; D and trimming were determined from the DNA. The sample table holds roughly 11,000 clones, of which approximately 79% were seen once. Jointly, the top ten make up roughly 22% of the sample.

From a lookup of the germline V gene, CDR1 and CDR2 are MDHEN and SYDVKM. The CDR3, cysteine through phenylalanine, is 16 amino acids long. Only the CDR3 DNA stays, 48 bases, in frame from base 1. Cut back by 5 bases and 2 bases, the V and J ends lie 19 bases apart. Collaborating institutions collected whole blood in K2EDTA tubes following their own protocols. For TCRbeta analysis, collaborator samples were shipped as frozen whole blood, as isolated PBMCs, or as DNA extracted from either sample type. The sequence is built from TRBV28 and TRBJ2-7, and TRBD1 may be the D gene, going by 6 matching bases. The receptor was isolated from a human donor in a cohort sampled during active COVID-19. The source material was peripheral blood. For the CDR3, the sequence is CASSRPLLQGTYEQYF. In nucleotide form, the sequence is TGTGCCAGCAGTCGGCCTTTGCTTCAGGGGACCTACGAGCAGTACTTC.